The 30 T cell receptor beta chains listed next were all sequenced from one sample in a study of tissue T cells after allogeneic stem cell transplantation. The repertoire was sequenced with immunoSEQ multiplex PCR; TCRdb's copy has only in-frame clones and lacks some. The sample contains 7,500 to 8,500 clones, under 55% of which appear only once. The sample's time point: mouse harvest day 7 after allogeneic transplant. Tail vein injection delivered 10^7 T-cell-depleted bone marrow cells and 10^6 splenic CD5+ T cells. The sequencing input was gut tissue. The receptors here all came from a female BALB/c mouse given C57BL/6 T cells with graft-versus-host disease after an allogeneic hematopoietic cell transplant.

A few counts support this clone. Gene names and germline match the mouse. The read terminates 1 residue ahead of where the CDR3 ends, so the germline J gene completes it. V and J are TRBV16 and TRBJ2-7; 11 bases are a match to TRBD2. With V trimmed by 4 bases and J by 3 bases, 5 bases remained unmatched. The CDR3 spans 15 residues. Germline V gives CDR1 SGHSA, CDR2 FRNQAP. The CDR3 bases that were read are TGTGCAAGCAGCTCGACTGGGGGGGGCCTCTATGAACAGTAC. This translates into CASSSTGGGLYEQY. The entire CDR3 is CASSSTGGGLYEQYF.

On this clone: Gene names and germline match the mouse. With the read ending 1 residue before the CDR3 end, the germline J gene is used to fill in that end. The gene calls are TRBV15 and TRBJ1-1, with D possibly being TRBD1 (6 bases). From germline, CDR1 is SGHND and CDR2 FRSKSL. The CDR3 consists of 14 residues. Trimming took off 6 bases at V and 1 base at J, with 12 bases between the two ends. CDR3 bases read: TGTGCCAGCAGCCCCGGGACAAAAAACACAGAAGTCTTC. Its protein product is CASSPGTKNTEVF. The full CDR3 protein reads CASSPGTKNTEVFF.

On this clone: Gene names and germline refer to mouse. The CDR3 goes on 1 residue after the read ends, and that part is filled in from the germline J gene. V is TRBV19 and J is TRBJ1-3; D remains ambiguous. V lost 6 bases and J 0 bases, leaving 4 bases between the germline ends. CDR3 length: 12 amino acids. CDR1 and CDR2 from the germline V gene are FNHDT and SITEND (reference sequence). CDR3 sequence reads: CASTNSGNTLYF. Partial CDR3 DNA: TGTGCCAGCACCAATTCTGGAAATACGCTCTAT.

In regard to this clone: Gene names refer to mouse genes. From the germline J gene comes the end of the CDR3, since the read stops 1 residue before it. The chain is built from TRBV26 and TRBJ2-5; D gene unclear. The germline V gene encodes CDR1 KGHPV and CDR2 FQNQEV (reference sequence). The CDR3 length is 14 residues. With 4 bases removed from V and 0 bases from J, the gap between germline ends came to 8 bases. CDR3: CASSPSINQDTQYF. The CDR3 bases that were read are TGTGCCAGCAGTCCTTCAATTAACCAAGACACCCAGTAC. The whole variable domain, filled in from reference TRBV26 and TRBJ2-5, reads NSKVIQTPRYLVKGQGQKAKMRCIPEKGHPVVFWYQQNKNNEFKFLINFQNQEVLQQIDMTEKRFSAECPSNSPCSLEIQSSEAGDSALYLCASSPSINQDTQYFGPGTRLLVL.

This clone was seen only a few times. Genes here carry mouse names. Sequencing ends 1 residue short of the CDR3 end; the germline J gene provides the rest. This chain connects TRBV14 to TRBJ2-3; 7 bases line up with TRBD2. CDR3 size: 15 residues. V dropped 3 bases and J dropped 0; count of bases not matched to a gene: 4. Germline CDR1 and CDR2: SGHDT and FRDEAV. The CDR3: CASSYGGSSAETLYF. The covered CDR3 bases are TGTGCCAGCAGTTATGGGGGGTCTAGTGCAGAAACGCTGTAT.

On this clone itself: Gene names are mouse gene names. CDR3 DNA (partial): TGTGCCAGCTCTCCTGACAGCTATGCTGAGCAGTTC. It encodes CASSPDSYAEQF. The whole CDR3 protein is CASSPDSYAEQFF. The V call is TRBV12-1, the J call TRBJ2-1, with a possible D match to TRBD1 (5 bases). The CDR3 end lies 1 residue beyond the end of the read and is filled in from the germline J gene. Between the trimmed V and J ends, which lost 2 bases and 3 bases, there was a span of 7 bases. The CDR3 extends over 13 amino acids. The germline CDR1 and CDR2 sequences are SGHSN and HYEKVE.

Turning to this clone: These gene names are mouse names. The CDR3: CASSPGGSYNSPLYF. CDR3 DNA (partial): TGTGCCAGCAGCCCAGGGGGTTCCTATAATTCGCCCCTCTAC. The chain joins TRBV26 to TRBJ1-6, with 7 positions matching TRBD1. Coverage ceases 1 residue before the CDR3 finishes, and the germline J gene fills in the end. TRBJ1-6 belongs to the ORF category, with a function that is uncertain. Germline assignment: CDR1 KGHPV and CDR2 FQNQEV (reference sequence). J lost 0 bases, V lost 6 bases, and 2 bases had no gene match. CDR3 length equals 15 residues.

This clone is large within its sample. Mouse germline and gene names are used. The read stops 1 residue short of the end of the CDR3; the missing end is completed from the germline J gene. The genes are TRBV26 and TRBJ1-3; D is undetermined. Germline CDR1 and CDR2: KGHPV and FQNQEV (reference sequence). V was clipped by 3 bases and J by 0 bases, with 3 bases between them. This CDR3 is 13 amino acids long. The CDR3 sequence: CASSLHSGNTLYF. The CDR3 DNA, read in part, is TGTGCCAGCAGTCTCCATTCTGGAAATACGCTCTAT.

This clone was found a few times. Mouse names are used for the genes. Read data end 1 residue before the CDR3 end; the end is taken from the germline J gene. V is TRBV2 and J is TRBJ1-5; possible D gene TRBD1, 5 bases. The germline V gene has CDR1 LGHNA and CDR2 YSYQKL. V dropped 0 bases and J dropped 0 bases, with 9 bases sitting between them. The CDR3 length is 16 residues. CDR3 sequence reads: CASSQDRQYNNQAPLF. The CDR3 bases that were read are TGTGCCAGCAGCCAAGATCGACAGTATAACAACCAGGCTCCGCTT.

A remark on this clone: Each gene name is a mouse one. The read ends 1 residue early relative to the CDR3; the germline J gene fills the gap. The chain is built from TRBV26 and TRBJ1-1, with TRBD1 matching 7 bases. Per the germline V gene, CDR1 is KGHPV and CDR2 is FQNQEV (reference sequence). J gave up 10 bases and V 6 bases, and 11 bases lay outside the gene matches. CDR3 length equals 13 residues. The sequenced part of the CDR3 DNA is TGTGCCAGCAGGTACCGGACAGGCCGGGGAGTCTTC. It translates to CASRYRTGRGVF. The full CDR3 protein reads CASRYRTGRGVFF. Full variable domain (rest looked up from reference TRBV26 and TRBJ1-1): NSKVIQTPRYLVKGQGQKAKMRCIPEKGHPVVFWYQQNKNNEFKFLINFQNQEVLQQIDMTEKRFSAECPSNSPCSLEIQSSEAGDSALYLCASRYRTGRGVFFGKGTRLTVV.

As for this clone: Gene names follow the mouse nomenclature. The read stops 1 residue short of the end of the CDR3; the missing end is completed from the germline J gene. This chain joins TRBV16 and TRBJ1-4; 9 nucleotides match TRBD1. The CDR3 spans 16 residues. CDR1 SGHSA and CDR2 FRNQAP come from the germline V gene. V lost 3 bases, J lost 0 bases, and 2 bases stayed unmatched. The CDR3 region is CASSFRDRVSNERLFF. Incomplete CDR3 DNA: TGTGCAAGCAGCTTCCGGGACAGGGTTTCCAACGAAAGATTATTT.

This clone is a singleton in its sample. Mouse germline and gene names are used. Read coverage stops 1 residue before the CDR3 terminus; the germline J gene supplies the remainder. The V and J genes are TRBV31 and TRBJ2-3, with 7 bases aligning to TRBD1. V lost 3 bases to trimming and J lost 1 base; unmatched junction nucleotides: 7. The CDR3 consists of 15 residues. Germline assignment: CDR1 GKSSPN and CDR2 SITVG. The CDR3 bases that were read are TGTGCCTGGAGCCCTACAGGGGCGGGTGCAGAAACGCTGTAT. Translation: CAWSPTGAGAETLY. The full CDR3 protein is CAWSPTGAGAETLYF.

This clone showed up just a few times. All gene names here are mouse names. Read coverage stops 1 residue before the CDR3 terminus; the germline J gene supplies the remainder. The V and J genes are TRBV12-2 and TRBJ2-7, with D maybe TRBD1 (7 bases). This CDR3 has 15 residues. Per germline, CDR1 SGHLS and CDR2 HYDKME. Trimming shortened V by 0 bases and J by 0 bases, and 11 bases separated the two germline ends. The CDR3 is CASSLEGASSYEQYF. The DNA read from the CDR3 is TGTGCCAGCTCTCTCGAGGGGGCGAGCTCCTATGAACAGTAC.

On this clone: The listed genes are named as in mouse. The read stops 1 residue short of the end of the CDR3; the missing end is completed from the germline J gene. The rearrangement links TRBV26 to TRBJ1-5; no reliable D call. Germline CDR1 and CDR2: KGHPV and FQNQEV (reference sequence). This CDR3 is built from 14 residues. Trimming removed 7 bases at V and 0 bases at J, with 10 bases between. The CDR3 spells CASTPDNNNQAPLF. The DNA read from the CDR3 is TGTGCCAGCACCCCGGATAATAACAACCAGGCTCCGCTT.

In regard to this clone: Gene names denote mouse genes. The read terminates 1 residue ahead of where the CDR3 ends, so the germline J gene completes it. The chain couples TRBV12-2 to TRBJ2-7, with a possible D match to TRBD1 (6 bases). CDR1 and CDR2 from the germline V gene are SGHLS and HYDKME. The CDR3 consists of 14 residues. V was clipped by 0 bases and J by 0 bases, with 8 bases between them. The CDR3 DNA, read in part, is TGTGCCAGCTCTCTCGGGGACAACTCCTATGAACAGTAC. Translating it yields CASSLGDNSYEQY. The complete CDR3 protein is CASSLGDNSYEQYF.

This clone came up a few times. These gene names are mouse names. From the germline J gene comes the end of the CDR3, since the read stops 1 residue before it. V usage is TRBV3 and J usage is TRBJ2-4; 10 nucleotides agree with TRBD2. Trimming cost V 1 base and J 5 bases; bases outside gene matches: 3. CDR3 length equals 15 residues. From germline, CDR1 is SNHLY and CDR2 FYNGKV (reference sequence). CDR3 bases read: TGTGCCAGCAGCTTAGAAAGGACTGGGGGAAACACCTTGTAC. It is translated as CASSLERTGGNTLY. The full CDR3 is CASSLERTGGNTLYF.

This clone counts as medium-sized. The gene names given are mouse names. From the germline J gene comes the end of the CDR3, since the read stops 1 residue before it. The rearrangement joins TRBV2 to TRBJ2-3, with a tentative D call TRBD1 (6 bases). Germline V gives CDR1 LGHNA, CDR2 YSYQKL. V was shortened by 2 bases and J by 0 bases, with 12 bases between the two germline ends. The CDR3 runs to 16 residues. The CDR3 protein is CASSQSGTTSAETLYF. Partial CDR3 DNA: TGTGCCAGCAGCCAATCCGGGACAACTAGTGCAGAAACGCTGTAT.

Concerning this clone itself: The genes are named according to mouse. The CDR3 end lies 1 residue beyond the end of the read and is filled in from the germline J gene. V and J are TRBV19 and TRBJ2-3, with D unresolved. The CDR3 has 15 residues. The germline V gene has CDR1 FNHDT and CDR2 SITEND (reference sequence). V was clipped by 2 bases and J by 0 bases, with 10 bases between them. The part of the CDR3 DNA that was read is TGTGCCAGCAGTATCTGGCCAACTAGTGCAGAAACGCTGTAT. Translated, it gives CASSIWPTSAETLY. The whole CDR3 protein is CASSIWPTSAETLYF.

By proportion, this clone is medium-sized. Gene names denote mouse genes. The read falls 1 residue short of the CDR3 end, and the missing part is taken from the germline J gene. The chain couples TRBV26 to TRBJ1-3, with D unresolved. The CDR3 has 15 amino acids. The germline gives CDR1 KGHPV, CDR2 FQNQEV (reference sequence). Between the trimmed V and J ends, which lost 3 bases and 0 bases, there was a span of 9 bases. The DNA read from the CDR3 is TGTGCCAGCAGTCTTAACAGTAATTCTGGAAATACGCTCTAT. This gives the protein CASSLNSNSGNTLY. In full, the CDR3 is CASSLNSNSGNTLYF.

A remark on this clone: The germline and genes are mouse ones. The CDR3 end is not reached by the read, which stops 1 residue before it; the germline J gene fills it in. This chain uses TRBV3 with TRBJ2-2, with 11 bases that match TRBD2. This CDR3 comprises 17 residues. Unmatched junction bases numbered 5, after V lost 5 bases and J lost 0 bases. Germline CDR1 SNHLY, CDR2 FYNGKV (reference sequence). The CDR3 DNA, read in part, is TGTGCCAGCAGCAGGACTGGGGGGCCCGCAAACACCGGGCAGCTCTAC. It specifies CASSRTGGPANTGQLY. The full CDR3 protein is CASSRTGGPANTGQLYF.

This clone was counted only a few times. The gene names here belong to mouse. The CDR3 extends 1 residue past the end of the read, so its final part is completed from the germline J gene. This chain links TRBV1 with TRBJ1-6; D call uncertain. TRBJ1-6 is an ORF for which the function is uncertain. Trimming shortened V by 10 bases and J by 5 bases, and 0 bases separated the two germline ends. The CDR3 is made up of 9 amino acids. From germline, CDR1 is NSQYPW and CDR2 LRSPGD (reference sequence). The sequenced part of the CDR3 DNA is TGCACCTATAATTCGCCCCTCTAC. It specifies CTYNSPLY. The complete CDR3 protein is CTYNSPLYF.

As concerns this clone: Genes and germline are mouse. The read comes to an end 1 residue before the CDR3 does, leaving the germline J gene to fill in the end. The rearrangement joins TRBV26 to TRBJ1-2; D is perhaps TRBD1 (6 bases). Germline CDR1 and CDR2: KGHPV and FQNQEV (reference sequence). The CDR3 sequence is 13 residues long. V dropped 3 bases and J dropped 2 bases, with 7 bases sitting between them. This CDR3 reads CASSLQGNSDYTF. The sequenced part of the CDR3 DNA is TGTGCCAGCAGTCTTCAGGGGAACTCCGACTACACC.

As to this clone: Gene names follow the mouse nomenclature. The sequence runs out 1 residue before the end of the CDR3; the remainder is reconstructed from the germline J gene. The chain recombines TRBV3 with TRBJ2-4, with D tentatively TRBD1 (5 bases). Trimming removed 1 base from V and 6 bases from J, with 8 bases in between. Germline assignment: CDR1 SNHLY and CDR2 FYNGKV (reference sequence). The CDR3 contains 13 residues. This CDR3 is CASSLGEGNTLYF. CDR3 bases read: TGTGCCAGCAGCTTAGGGGAGGGGAACACCTTGTAC.

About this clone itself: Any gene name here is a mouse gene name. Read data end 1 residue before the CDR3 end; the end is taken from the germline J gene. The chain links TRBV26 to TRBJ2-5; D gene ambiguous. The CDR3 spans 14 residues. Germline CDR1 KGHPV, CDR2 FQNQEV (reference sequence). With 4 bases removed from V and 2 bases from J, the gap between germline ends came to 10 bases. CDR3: CASSPPPVQDTQYF. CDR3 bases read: TGTGCCAGCAGTCCCCCCCCAGTCCAAGACACCCAGTAC.

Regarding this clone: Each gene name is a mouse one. The sequenced CDR3 bases are TGTGCTAGCAGTCAATCGCCTGCAAACACCGGGCAGCTCTAC. This codes for CASSQSPANTGQLY. The full CDR3 protein is CASSQSPANTGQLYF. V usage is TRBV21 and J usage is TRBJ2-2, with unresolved D. The read stops 1 residue short of the end of the CDR3; the missing end is completed from the germline J gene. TRBV21 is identified as an open reading frame with a role that is uncertain. The CDR3 length is 15 residues. V lost 0 bases and J 0 bases, leaving 5 bases between the germline ends.

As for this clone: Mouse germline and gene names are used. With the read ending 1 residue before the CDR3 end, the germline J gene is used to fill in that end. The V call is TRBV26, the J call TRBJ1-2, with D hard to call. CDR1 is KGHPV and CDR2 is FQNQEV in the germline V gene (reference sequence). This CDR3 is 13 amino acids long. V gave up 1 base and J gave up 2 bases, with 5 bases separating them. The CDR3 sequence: CASSLWHNSDYTF. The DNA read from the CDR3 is TGTGCCAGCAGTCTGTGGCATAACTCCGACTACACC.

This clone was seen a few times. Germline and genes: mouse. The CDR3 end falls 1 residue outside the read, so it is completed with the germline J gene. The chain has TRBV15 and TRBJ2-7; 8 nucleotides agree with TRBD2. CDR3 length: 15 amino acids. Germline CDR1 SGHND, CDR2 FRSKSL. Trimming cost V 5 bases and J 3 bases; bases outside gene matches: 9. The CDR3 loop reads CASSPLAGGIYEQYF. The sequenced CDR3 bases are TGTGCCAGCAGTCCCCTGGCTGGGGGGATCTATGAACAGTAC.

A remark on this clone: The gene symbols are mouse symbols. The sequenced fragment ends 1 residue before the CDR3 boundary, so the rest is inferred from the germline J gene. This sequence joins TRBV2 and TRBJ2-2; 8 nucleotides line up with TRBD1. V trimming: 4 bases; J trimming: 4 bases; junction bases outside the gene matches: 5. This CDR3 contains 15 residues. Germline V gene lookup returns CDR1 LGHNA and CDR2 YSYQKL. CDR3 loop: CASSLAGGGTGQLYF. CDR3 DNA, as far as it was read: TGTGCCAGCAGCCTGGCAGGGGGCGGCACCGGGCAGCTCTAC. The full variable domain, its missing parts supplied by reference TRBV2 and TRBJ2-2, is DPKIIQKPKYLVAVTGSEKILICEQYLGHNAMYWYRQSAKKPLEFMFSYSYQKLMDNQTASSRFQPQSSKKNHLDLQITALKPDDSATYFCASSLAGGGTGQLYFGEGSKLTVL.

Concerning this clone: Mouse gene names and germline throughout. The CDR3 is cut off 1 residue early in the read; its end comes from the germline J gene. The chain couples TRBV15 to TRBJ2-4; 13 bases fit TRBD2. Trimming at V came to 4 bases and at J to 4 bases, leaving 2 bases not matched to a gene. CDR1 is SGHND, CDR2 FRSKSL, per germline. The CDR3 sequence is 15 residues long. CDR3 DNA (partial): TGTGCCAGCAGTTCGGACTGGGGGGGCGAAAACACCTTGTAC. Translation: CASSSDWGGENTLY. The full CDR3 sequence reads CASSSDWGGENTLYF.

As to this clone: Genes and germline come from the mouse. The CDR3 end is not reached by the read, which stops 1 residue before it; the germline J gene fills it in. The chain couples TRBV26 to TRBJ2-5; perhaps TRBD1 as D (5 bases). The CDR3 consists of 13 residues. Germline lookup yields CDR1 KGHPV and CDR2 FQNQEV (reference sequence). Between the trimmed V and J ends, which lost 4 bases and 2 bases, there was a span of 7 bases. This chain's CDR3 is CASSQGVQDTQYF. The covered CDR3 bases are TGTGCCAGCAGTCAAGGGGTCCAAGACACCCAGTAC.